This passage covers 17 T cell receptor beta chains from one sample sequenced in a study of T cell responses to AZD1222 COVID-19 vaccine. Libraries were prepared by immunoSEQ multiplex PCR; TCRdb keeps only in-frame clonotypes and omits some of them. The repertoire holds 85,000 to 90,000 clones, with approximately 86% as singletons. The material was peripheral blood, obtained on day 0 of AZD1222 vaccination. All receptors derive from an adult in good health.

This rearrangement joins TRBV5-1 to TRBJ1-1; 11 nucleotides line up with TRBD1. The CDR3 has 14 residues. V was clipped by 4 bases and J by 7 bases; unmatched bases: 6. Per germline, CDR1 SGHRS and CDR2 YFSETQ. CDR3 in amino acids: CASSRGQGVDEAFF. The CDR3 DNA is TGCGCCAGCAGCAGGGGACAGGGGGTTGATGAAGCTTTCTTT.

The chain joins TRBV28 to TRBJ1-1; D unresolved. Germline V gives CDR1 MDHEN, CDR2 SYDVKM. Trimming removed 4 bases at V and 1 base at J, with 10 bases between. This CDR3 is built from 14 residues. The CDR3: CASSSYMENTEAFF. For the CDR3, the DNA is TGTGCCAGCAGTTCCTATATGGAGAACACTGAAGCTTTCTTT. Combining the CDR3 with reference TRBV28 and TRBJ1-1 gives the whole variable domain DVKVTQSSRYLVKRTGEKVFLECVQDMDHENMFWYRQDPGLGLRLIYFSYDVKMKEKGDIPEGYSVSREKKERFSLILESASTNQTSMYLCASSSYMENTEAFFGQGTRLTVV.

The V call is TRBV5-4, the J call TRBJ2-5, with 8 bases aligning to TRBD1. Germline CDR1 and CDR2: SGHNT and YYREEE (reference sequence). CDR3 size: 14 residues. J gave up 5 bases and V 7 bases, and 10 bases lay outside the gene matches. The CDR3 DNA sequence: TGTGCCAGCTCCCGTCAGGGGGCGGTGGAGACCCAGTACTTC. This sequence encodes CASSRQGAVETQYF.

The chain has TRBV19 and TRBJ2-1; D is uncertain. The V and J ends lost 2 bases and 0 bases respectively, with 8 bases between them. Germline loops: CDR1 LNHDA, CDR2 SQIVND (reference sequence). This CDR3 spans 15 amino acids. CDR3 DNA sequence: TGTGCCAGTAGTATAAGTTGGGGCTCCTACAATGAGCAGTTCTTC. As protein: CASSISWGSYNEQFF.

The chain carries TRBV2 and TRBJ1-4; D perhaps matches TRBD1 (6 bases). With 7 bases removed from V and 4 bases from J, the gap between germline ends came to 16 bases. The CDR3 has 15 residues. From germline, CDR1 is SNHLY and CDR2 FYNNEI. CDR3 DNA: TGTGCCAGCACTACAACAGGGCGGATTAATGAAAAACTGTTTTTT. Its translation: CASTTTGRINEKLFF.

The chain recombines TRBV11-2 with TRBJ2-1; D gene unclear. The CDR3 is 13 residues long. Trimming took off 4 bases at V and 6 bases at J, with 10 bases between the two ends. Germline lookup yields CDR1 SGHAT and CDR2 FQNNGV. The CDR3 loop reads CASSSYSPNEQFF. As DNA, the CDR3 is TGTGCCAGCAGCTCTTACAGCCCCAATGAGCAGTTCTTC.

The V gene is TRBV4-3, the J gene TRBJ2-1; D may be TRBD1 (5 bases). Germline CDR1 LGHNA, CDR2 YSLEER. The V end was cut by 1 base, the J end by 3 bases, with 10 bases between. The CDR3 length is 15 residues. CDR3 nucleotide sequence: TGCGCCAGCAGCCAAGTAAACCAGGGCTACAATGAGCAGTTCTTC. This codes for CASSQVNQGYNEQFF.

The chain combines TRBV10-3 with TRBJ2-3; 9 bases fit TRBD1. Germline values: CDR1 ENHRY, CDR2 SYGVKD. With 2 bases clipped from V and 7 bases from J, the junction kept 4 bases outside the gene matches. This CDR3 is built from 14 residues. DNA for the CDR3: TGTGCCATCAGTGAGGGGACAGGGCGAAATACGCAGTATTTT. This codes for CAISEGTGRNTQYF.

About this clone itself: The same CDR3 also results from other DNA sequences found in this sample. The chain carries TRBV28 and TRBJ1-3; 9 bases map to TRBD1. V was clipped by 4 bases and J by 4 bases; unmatched bases: 2. This CDR3 comprises 14 residues. Germline-derived CDR1 and CDR2 are MDHEN and SYDVKM. CDR3 DNA: TGTGCCAGCAGTTCGGGACAGGGAGGAAACACCATATATTTT. This codes for CASSSGQGGNTIYF.

The chain employs TRBV24-1 and TRBJ2-3; maybe TRBD1 (5 bases). Looked up from germline, CDR1 is KGHDR and CDR2 is SFDVKD. This CDR3 region has 14 residues. The V gene lost 10 bases and the J gene lost 2 bases, with 15 bases spanning the gap. The CDR3 DNA follows: TGTGCCACTCAGGGTCACTCACCCACAGATACGCAGTATTTT. This gives the protein CATQGHSPTDTQYF.

This chain joins TRBV15 and TRBJ2-2; D unclear. CDR3 length: 15 residues. CDR1 and CDR2 from the germline V gene are LNHNV and YYDKDF (reference sequence). The V and J ends lost 7 bases and 1 base respectively, with 13 bases between them. CDR3 nucleotides: TGTGCCACCAAATGGGGAAATGGGAACACCGGGGAGCTGTTTTTT. Its protein is CATKWGNGNTGELFF.

The V gene is TRBV11-3, the J gene TRBJ2-5, with 8 bases aligning to TRBD1. The CDR3 covers 14 residues. The V gene's germline CDR1 is SGHNT and CDR2 YENEEA. The V and J ends lost 5 bases and 0 bases, in that order; junction bases with no gene match: 2. CDR3 residues: CASSTTGDQETQYF. DNA for the CDR3: TGTGCCAGCAGCACGACAGGGGACCAAGAGACCCAGTACTTC. Full variable domain (remainder filled in from reference TRBV11-3 and TRBJ2-5): EAGVVQSPRYKIIEKKQPVAFWCNPISGHNTLYWYLQNLGQGPELLIRYENEEAVDDSQLPKDRFSAERLKGVDSTLKIQPAELGDSAVYLCASSTTGDQETQYFGPGTRLLVL.

The V call is TRBV6-4, the J call TRBJ1-4; D remains ambiguous. Germline assignment: CDR1 MRHNA and CDR2 SNTAGT. Trimming cost V 6 bases and J 11 bases, with 10 bases left between them. CDR3 size: 11 residues. CDR3 DNA sequence: TGTGCCAGCAGCATAGGGTGGAAACTGTTTTTT. It encodes CASSIGWKLFF.

The gene calls are TRBV10-3 and TRBJ1-2; 8 positions agree with TRBD1. Trimming at V came to 2 bases and at J to 8 bases, leaving 10 bases not matched to a gene. The germline CDR1 and CDR2 sequences are ENHRY and SYGVKD. This CDR3 is built from 15 residues. CDR3: CAISEPLTGGEGYTF. Here the CDR3 DNA reads TGTGCCATCAGTGAGCCTCTTACAGGGGGAGAAGGCTACACCTTC.

The chain employs TRBV28 and TRBJ1-2, with D possibly matching TRBD1 (5 bases). Looked up from germline, CDR1 is MDHEN and CDR2 is SYDVKM. The CDR3 has 17 amino acids. Trimming took 5 bases from V and 0 from J, leaving 19 bases between them. The CDR3 coding sequence is TGTGCCAGCAGTCACCGGCAGGGAAGGCCTACTAACTATGGCTACACCTTC. Its translation is CASSHRQGRPTNYGYTF.

The chain combines TRBV5-1 with TRBJ2-1; 10 positions match TRBD2. The CDR3 is 16 amino acids. Germline CDR1 is SGHRS and CDR2 is YFSETQ. J lost 9 bases, V lost 0 bases, and 9 bases had no gene match. The DNA for the CDR3 is TGCGCCAGCAGCTTGGGAGCGGGAGGGCCCTTCAGTGAGCAGTTCTTC. Translating gives CASSLGAGGPFSEQFF.

The chain employs TRBV28 and TRBJ2-6; D is unclear. V lost 4 bases, J lost 0 bases, and 10 bases lay in between. CDR1 is MDHEN, CDR2 SYDVKM, per germline. The CDR3 is 16 residues long. CDR3 protein: CASSSRTRSGANVLTF. The CDR3 DNA follows: TGTGCCAGCAGTTCAAGGACCCGCTCTGGGGCCAACGTCCTGACTTTC.